Listed below are T cell receptor beta chains from one sample, sequenced in a study of CD8+ T cells in alopecia areata. Profiling relied on immunoSEQ multiplex PCR, and the TCRdb table lists in-frame clones only, not all of them. The sample lists about 180,000 clones; 58% were seen once. This material consisted of CD4+ T cells sorted from blood, taken around week 55, from a patient treated with tofacitinib. Receptors originate from a human donor with alopecia areata. Both conserved end residues are part of each CDR3. The order of the fields is V gene, J gene, CDR3 length, clone size, D gene, CDR3 protein, CDR3 DNA. The D gene is left open where the match is weak. Expanded clones are given a class, and other clones once, few, many or no size at all.

v_call: TRBV5-1; j_call: TRBJ2-3; cdr3_length: 11; clone_size: few; d_call: -; cdr3_aa: CASSRTDTQYF; cdr3_nt: TGCGCCAGCAGCAGGACAGATACGCAGTATTTT
v_call: TRBV11-2; j_call: TRBJ1-6; cdr3_length: 17; clone_size: -; d_call: -; cdr3_aa: CASSLAHAGTLNSPLHF; cdr3_nt: TGTGCCAGCAGCTTAGCCCATGCCGGGACACTTAATTCACCCCTCCACTTT
v_call: TRBV7-9; j_call: TRBJ2-5; cdr3_length: 12; clone_size: many; d_call: -; cdr3_aa: CASSSKGGPTYF; cdr3_nt: TGTGCCAGCAGCTCCAAGGGGGGGCCGACGTACTTC
v_call: TRBV29-1; j_call: TRBJ2-5; cdr3_length: 12; clone_size: -; d_call: -; cdr3_aa: CSVARDRETQYF; cdr3_nt: TGCAGCGTGGCCCGGGATCGGGAGACCCAGTACTTC
v_call: TRBV6-5; j_call: TRBJ1-2; cdr3_length: 15; clone_size: few; d_call: TRBD1; cdr3_aa: CASSYSSGQVSGYTF; cdr3_nt: TGTGCCAGCAGTTACTCGAGCGGACAGGTCTCTGGCTACACCTTC
v_call: TRBV7-9; j_call: TRBJ1-6; cdr3_length: 15; clone_size: -; d_call: -; cdr3_aa: CASSPNFAEVSPLHF; cdr3_nt: TGTGCCAGCAGCCCCAATTTTGCGGAGGTTTCACCCCTCCACTTT
v_call: TRBV11-2; j_call: TRBJ2-5; cdr3_length: 14; clone_size: -; d_call: TRBD2; cdr3_aa: CASSWGGPGETQYF; cdr3_nt: TGTGCCAGCAGCTGGGGGGGTCCTGGGGAGACCCAGTACTTC
v_call: TRBV7-2; j_call: TRBJ2-1; cdr3_length: 15; clone_size: once; d_call: TRBD1; cdr3_aa: CASSLAGQLYNEQFF; cdr3_nt: TGTGCCAGCAGCTTAGCGGGACAGTTATACAATGAGCAGTTCTTC
v_call: TRBV6-5; j_call: TRBJ1-1; cdr3_length: 14; clone_size: -; d_call: TRBD1; cdr3_aa: CASNEGARNTEAFF; cdr3_nt: TGTGCCAGCAACGAGGGGGCGAGGAACACTGAAGCTTTCTTT
v_call: TRBV7-9; j_call: TRBJ1-2; cdr3_length: 12; clone_size: few; d_call: -; cdr3_aa: CASSLSGEGYTF; cdr3_nt: TGTGCCAGCAGCTTGTCTGGGGAAGGCTACACCTTC
v_call: TRBV2; j_call: TRBJ2-6; cdr3_length: 17; clone_size: -; d_call: -; cdr3_aa: CASRAFSGRSGANVLTF; cdr3_nt: TGTGCCAGCAGGGCTTTTTCCGGGCGCTCTGGGGCCAACGTCCTGACTTTC
v_call: TRBV30; j_call: TRBJ2-2; cdr3_length: 15; clone_size: -; d_call: -; cdr3_aa: CAWSKGPSNTGELFF; cdr3_nt: TGTGCCTGGAGTAAGGGGCCCTCGAACACCGGGGAGCTGTTTTTT
v_call: TRBV29-1; j_call: TRBJ2-7; cdr3_length: 12; clone_size: few; d_call: -; cdr3_aa: CSVDSDRTGQYF; cdr3_nt: TGCAGCGTGGACTCCGACAGGACGGGGCAGTACTTC
v_call: TRBV6-5; j_call: TRBJ1-2; cdr3_length: 12; clone_size: -; d_call: -; cdr3_aa: CASSDRFGGYTF; cdr3_nt: TGTGCCAGCAGTGACAGGTTCGGTGGCTACACCTTC